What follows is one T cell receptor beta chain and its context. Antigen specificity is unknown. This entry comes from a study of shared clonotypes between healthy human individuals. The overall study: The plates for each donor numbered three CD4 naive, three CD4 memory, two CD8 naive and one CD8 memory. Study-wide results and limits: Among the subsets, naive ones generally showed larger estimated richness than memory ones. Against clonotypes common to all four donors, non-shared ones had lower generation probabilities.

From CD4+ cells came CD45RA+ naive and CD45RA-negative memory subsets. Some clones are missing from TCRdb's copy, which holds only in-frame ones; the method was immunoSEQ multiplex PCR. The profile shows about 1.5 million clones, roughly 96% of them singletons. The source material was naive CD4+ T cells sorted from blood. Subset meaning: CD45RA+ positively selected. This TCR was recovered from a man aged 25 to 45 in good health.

This CDR3 is CASSKMGQGNQPQHF. In nucleotides, the CDR3 is TGTGCCAGCAGCAAAATGGGACAGGGCAATCAGCCCCAGCATTTT. The rearrangement uses TRBV21-1 and TRBJ1-5; the listed D gene, TRBD1, was not tested against the DNA. TRBV21-1 is a listed pseudogene. The length of the CDR3 is 15 residues.